The 13 T cell receptor beta chains below were found in one sample sequenced in a study of T cells after yellow fever vaccination. TCRdb fed the 5' RACE reads into MiXCR, producing one record per CDR3 protein. The data contain more than 300,000 distinct CDR3 sequences, 6.8% of them singletons. This specimen consisted of PBMCs, obtained 35 to 50 days after the first yellow fever vaccination. The receptors come from a man aged 18 to 29 who received the YFV17D yellow fever vaccine.

This chain uses TRBV7-2 with TRBJ2-3, with no clear D. Germline CDR1 and CDR2: SGHTA and FQGNSA. Trimming pared 7 bases from V and 2 bases from J, leaving 7 bases between. The CDR3 is 12 amino acids. Here the CDR3 DNA reads TGTGCCAGCACCTTCATCACAGATACGCAGTATTTT. Translation gives CASTFITDTQYF.

This clonotype was detected many times. This chain links TRBV4-1 with TRBJ1-3, with D tentatively TRBD1 (6 bases). Germline values: CDR1 MGHRA, CDR2 YSYEKL. CDR3 length: 14 amino acids. Trimming took 4 bases from V and 4 from J, leaving 11 bases between them. CDR3 nucleotide sequence: TGCGCCAGCAGCCTCACAGGGACAGGAAACACCATATATTTT. As protein: CASSLTGTGNTIYF.

This chain uses TRBV3-1 with TRBJ2-1; 7 bases are shared with TRBD2. CDR1 LGHDT and CDR2 YNNKEL come from the germline V gene (reference sequence). The CDR3 is 15 residues long. J lost 10 bases, V lost 4 bases, and 13 bases had no gene match. The CDR3 region has the DNA TGTGCCAGCAGCCGGCAGAGCGGGGACCTCGGGGAGCAGTTCTTC. It encodes CASSRQSGDLGEQFF.

J is TRBJ2-7 and V is TRBV6-2 or TRBV6-3, with D possibly being TRBD1 or TRBD2 (5 bases each). The CDR3 is made up of 17 amino acids. V was shortened by 4 bases and J by 6 bases, with 25 bases between the two germline ends. Germline CDR1 reads MNHEY; CDR2 reads SVGEGT. In nucleotides, the CDR3 is TGTGCCAGCAGTTTCCGTCCCGGGGCTCCCAATAACGGCGAGCAGTACTTC. Translating gives CASSFRPGAPNNGEQYF.

In its sample, this clonotype was seen many times. The J gene is TRBJ2-2, the V gene TRBV3-1, with D hard to call. The CDR3 covers 15 residues. CDR1 is LGHDT and CDR2 is YNNKEL in the germline V gene (reference sequence). V lost 0 bases and J lost 4, with 9 bases in between. DNA for the CDR3: TGTGCCAGCAGCCAAGAAATCTGGGGCACCGGGGAGCTGTTTTTT. Its protein product is CASSQEIWGTGELFF.

This clonotype turned up a few times. The chain uses TRBV6-2 or TRBV6-3 and TRBJ2-5, with D possibly TRBD1 on 5 matching bases. The CDR3 contains 12 residues. V was pared by 4 bases and J by 3 bases, with 6 bases between. The germline V gene has CDR1 MNHEY and CDR2 SVGEGT. The CDR3 loop reads CASSSREETQYF. The DNA for the CDR3 is TGTGCCAGCAGTTCCAGGGAAGAGACCCAGTACTTC.

This clonotype occurred a few times. The chain is built from TRBV19 and TRBJ1-6; D gene uncertain. CDR3 length equals 14 residues. CDR1 and CDR2 (germline): LNHDA, SQIVND (reference sequence). V lost 6 bases and J lost 5, with 11 bases in between. CDR3 in amino acids: CASSSGRNNSPLHF. In DNA, the CDR3 is TGTGCCAGTAGCTCGGGTCGGAATAATTCACCCCTCCACTTT.

The V gene is TRBV24-1, the J gene TRBJ2-7; 8 nucleotides agree with TRBD2. The CDR3 is 14 amino acids. V lost 8 bases to trimming and J lost 2 bases; unmatched junction nucleotides: 7. Germline CDR1 is KGHDR and CDR2 is SFDVKD. CDR3 protein: CATTREGWAYEQYV. The CDR3 DNA reads as TGTGCCACCACCCGGGAGGGATGGGCCTACGAGCAGTACGTC.

This clonotype was counted many times. J is TRBJ2-3 and V is TRBV20-1; weak D call: TRBD2 (5 bases). Germline assignment: CDR1 DFQATT and CDR2 SNEGSKA (reference sequence). This CDR3 has 13 residues. Trimming took 6 bases from V and 4 from J, leaving 14 bases between them. The CDR3 loop reads CSALVGRADTQYF. Here the CDR3 DNA reads TGCAGTGCCCTGGTAGGGCGGGCAGATACGCAGTATTTT.

J is TRBJ2-1 and V is TRBV29-1, with D possibly being TRBD2 (6 bases). CDR1 is SQVTM and CDR2 is ANQGSEA in the germline V gene. The length of the CDR3 is 13 residues. V lost 7 bases and J 1 base, leaving 11 bases between the germline ends. The CDR3 nucleotides read TGCAGCGCAGACCGGGGGTCCTACAATGAGCAGTTCTTC. Protein: CSADRGSYNEQFF.

This sequence joins TRBV20-1 and TRBJ2-2; D uncertain. Germline lookup yields CDR1 DFQATT and CDR2 SNEGSKA (reference sequence). V gave up 4 bases and J gave up 2 bases, with 8 bases separating them. The length of the CDR3 is 13 residues. The CDR3 loop reads CSATAANTGELFF. CDR3 in DNA: TGCAGTGCTACTGCAGCAAACACCGGGGAGCTGTTTTTT.

This clonotype showed up just a few times. The CDR3 bases are TGCAGCGTTGCCACGGGCAGGTCCAATCAGCCCCAGCATTTT. The encoded protein is CSVATGRSNQPQHF. V usage is TRBV29-1 and J usage is TRBJ1-5, with no clear D. V lost 4 bases to trimming and J lost 3 bases, with 13 bases between them. CDR1 SQVTM and CDR2 ANQGSEA come from the germline V gene. The CDR3 has 14 amino acids.

In its sample, this clonotype was seen many times. The chain uses TRBV5-5 and TRBJ2-5; D perhaps matches TRBD2 (6 bases). Trimming removed 2 bases from V and 3 bases from J, with 17 bases in between. The CDR3 runs to 16 residues. Per germline, CDR1 SGHKS and CDR2 YYEKEE (reference sequence). The CDR3, as DNA: TGTGCCAGCAGCTTTTTTCTCCTTGGGGGGAAAGAGACCCAGTACTTC. It is translated as CASSFFLLGGKETQYF. The full variable domain, completed using reference TRBV5-5 and TRBJ2-5, is DAGVTQSPTHLIKTRGQQVTLRCSPISGHKSVSWYQQVLGQGPQFIFQYYEKEERGRGNFPDRFSARQFPNYSSELNVNALLLGDSALYLCASSFFLLGGKETQYFGPGTRLLVL.